Listed below are T cell receptor beta chains from one sample, sequenced in a study of control samples from healthy donors and cancer patients. Sequencing was performed with immunoSEQ multiplex PCR; in TCRdb, only in-frame clones are kept and a portion is missing. The repertoire includes about 59,000 clones, about 92% of them detected once, and about 1.7% sits in the top ten. The sequencing sample was made of PBMCs. The source is a man aged 35 to 55 with colorectal cancer. CDR3s include the opening cysteine and the closing phenylalanine or tryptophan. The D gene is left open where the match is weak. The size of a clone is reported for some rows only, either as once, few or many, or as a class for expanded clones.

TRBV11-3	NA	TRBJ1-2	NA	CASSSASPTSDYTF	TGTGCCAGCAGCTCGGCGAGTCCAACATCGGACTACACCTTC
TRBV19	TRBD1	TRBJ1-2	NA	CASSVDRGIGGYTF	TGTGCCAGTAGTGTTGACAGGGGGATTGGTGGCTACACCTTC
TRBV18	NA	TRBJ1-1	NA	CASSSREGAFF	TGTGCCAGCTCATCCAGGGAGGGAGCTTTCTTT
TRBV7-2	TRBD1	TRBJ1-2	NA	CASSFGTGKGYTF	TGTGCCAGCAGCTTCGGGACAGGGAAGGGCTACACCTTC
TRBV3-1/TRBV3-2	NA	TRBJ1-1	NA	CASSRTANTEAFF	TGTGCCAGCAGCAGGACAGCTAACACTGAAGCTTTCTTT
TRBV30	TRBD1	TRBJ2-6	NA	CACPGTGNGANVLTF	TGTGCCTGCCCTGGGACAGGGAACGGGGCCAACGTCCTGACTTTC
TRBV5-6	NA	TRBJ2-7	medium-sized	CASSRDINEQYF	TGTGCCAGCAGCCGGGACATCAACGAGCAGTACTTC
TRBV21-1	NA	TRBJ1-1	NA	CASRAKKMRPRGAFGVRPREAFF	TGTGCCAGCAGAGCAAAGAAAATGAGGCCCCGGGGGGCTTTTGGAGTGAGGCCCCGCGAAGCTTTCTTT
TRBV24-1	TRBD1	TRBJ2-3	NA	CATSKGQGADTQYF	TGTGCCACCAGTAAGGGACAGGGCGCAGATACGCAGTATTTT
TRBV15	NA	TRBJ2-1	NA	CATSRDPGSNNEQFF	TGTGCCACCAGCAGAGACCCAGGGTCCAACAATGAGCAGTTCTTC
TRBV10-3	NA	TRBJ2-2	NA	CAISETATNTGELFF	TGTGCCATCAGTGAGACAGCGACGAACACCGGGGAGCTGTTTTTT
TRBV29-1	NA	TRBJ2-1	NA	CSAKSGQGPYNEQFF	TGCAGCGCCAAATCGGGGCAGGGACCCTACAATGAGCAGTTCTTC
TRBV6-5	TRBD2	TRBJ2-7	NA	CASKTSGGTYEQYF	TGTGCCAGCAAAACTAGCGGGGGGACCTACGAGCAGTACTTC
TRBV5-1	NA	TRBJ2-7	NA	CASSPGTPTGYEQYF	TGCGCCAGCAGCCCCGGGACACCCACCGGGTACGAGCAGTACTTC
TRBV7-9	NA	TRBJ1-3	NA	CASSLETSPGNTIYF	TGTGCCAGCAGCTTAGAAACATCTCCTGGAAACACCATATATTTT
TRBV20-1	NA	TRBJ1-2	NA	CSAGSSTGYTF	TGCAGTGCTGGGTCATCGACGGGCTACACCTTC
TRBV5-6	TRBD2	TRBJ2-3	NA	CASSLAGTSGGRNTQYF	TGTGCCAGCAGCTTGGCCGGGACTAGCGGGGGGAGGAATACGCAGTATTTT
TRBV11-3	TRBD1	TRBJ1-4	once	CASSLRTGVATNEKLFF	TGTGCCAGCAGCTTGCGGACAGGTGTGGCCACTAATGAAAAACTGTTTTTT
TRBV5-4	TRBD2	TRBJ2-7	NA	CASSRSGTSGHEQYF	TGTGCCAGCAGCCGCTCCGGGACTAGCGGTCACGAGCAGTACTTC
TRBV5-5	NA	TRBJ2-5	NA	CASSSEWSGQETQYF	TGTGCCAGCAGCTCCGAATGGTCGGGACAAGAGACCCAGTACTTC
TRBV6-2/TRBV6-3	NA	TRBJ1-1	once	CASSYRRQGTEAFF	TGTGCCAGCAGTTACCGACGGCAGGGGACTGAAGCTTTCTTT
TRBV21-1	NA	TRBJ1-1	NA	CASSNRPGNTEAFF	TGTGCCAGCAGCAATCGACCGGGGAACACTGAAGCTTTCTTT
TRBV6-1	TRBD1	TRBJ1-2	few	CASSETGTYGYTF	TGTGCCAGCAGTGAGACAGGGACCTATGGCTACACCTTC
TRBV19	NA	TRBJ1-4	NA	CASSIEARNNEKLFF	TGTGCCAGTAGTATAGAGGCAAGAAATAATGAAAAACTGTTTTTT
TRBV3-1/TRBV3-2	NA	TRBJ2-5	once	CASSQKEKTQYF	TGTGCCAGCAGCCAAAAGGAGAAGACCCAGTACTTC
TRBV30	NA	TRBJ2-7	NA	CAWSVRGWDQQYF	TGTGCCTGGAGTGTAAGGGGTTGGGACCAGCAGTACTTC
TRBV7-3	NA	TRBJ2-6	NA	CASRGMQGAGANVLTF	TGTGCCAGCAGGGGGATGCAGGGAGCTGGGGCCAACGTCCTGACTTTC
TRBV4-3	NA	TRBJ2-7	once	CASSQGLGAYEQYF	TGCGCCAGCAGCCAAGGCCTGGGGGCCTACGAGCAGTACTTC
TRBV28	NA	TRBJ1-6	NA	CASSRSGDGSPLHF	TGTGCCAGCAGTCGGTCAGGGGATGGGTCACCCCTCCACTTT
TRBV11-2	NA	TRBJ1-1	NA	CASSLELGGTEAFF	TGTGCCAGCAGCTTAGAATTGGGTGGCACTGAAGCTTTCTTT
TRBV11-2	TRBD2	TRBJ2-7	once	CASSLVSGGGYEQYF	TGTGCCAGCAGCTTAGTGAGCGGGGGGGGCTACGAGCAGTACTTC
TRBV3-1/TRBV3-2	NA	TRBJ1-1	NA	CASTGQRMIAFF	TGTGCCAGCACCGGACAGCGAATGATAGCTTTCTTT
TRBV7-9	TRBD1	TRBJ1-5	NA	CASSLMPGQGGNQPQHF	TGTGCCAGCAGTCTTATGCCTGGACAGGGGGGTAATCAGCCCCAGCATTTT
TRBV7-9	NA	TRBJ2-5	NA	CASSLSEQGSRETQYF	TGTGCCAGCAGCTTATCGGAACAGGGTTCCAGGGAGACCCAGTACTTC
TRBV5-4	NA	TRBJ2-3	NA	CASSLVLGGGKTDTQYF	TGTGCCAGCAGCTTGGTCTTGGGAGGGGGGAAGACAGATACGCAGTATTTT
TRBV27	TRBD1	TRBJ1-6	NA	CASNSRDRTYNSPLHF	TGTGCCAGCAACTCCCGGGACAGAACTTATAATTCACCCCTCCACTTT
TRBV7-9	NA	TRBJ1-6	NA	CASSPPGTVNSPLHF	TGTGCCAGCAGTCCCCCCGGGACTGTAAATTCACCCCTCCACTTT
TRBV2	NA	TRBJ2-7	NA	CASKAEHLSYEQYF	TGTGCCAGCAAGGCCGAACACCTCTCCTACGAGCAGTACTTC
TRBV18	NA	TRBJ1-1	once	CASSPLGATEAFF	TGTGCCAGCTCACCCCTGGGGGCCACTGAAGCTTTCTTT
TRBV24-1	NA	TRBJ1-6	NA	CATSDFTGSGSPLHF	TGTGCCACCAGTGATTTCACAGGGTCCGGTTCACCCCTCCACTTT
TRBV7-2	NA	TRBJ2-2	NA	CASSLALGLNTGELFF	TGTGCCAGCAGCTTAGCGTTGGGCTTGAACACCGGGGAGCTGTTTTTT
TRBV30	TRBD2	TRBJ2-1	NA	CAWSSLAVYNEQFF	TGTGCCTGGAGTAGTCTAGCGGTTTACAATGAGCAGTTCTTC